The next 12 T cell receptor beta chains were all read from a single sample in a study of blood T cell repertoires in COVID-19. Clones were read by immunoSEQ multiplex PCR, and TCRdb kept only the in-frame ones, dropping some. The profile shows 130,000 or so clones, almost 90% of them singletons. The sequencing input was peripheral blood. These receptors were collected from a woman in her sixties or seventies with acute or convalescent COVID-19.

This clone was counted between two and nine times. Other DNA variants within this sample encode the same CDR3. J is TRBJ1-2 and V is TRBV5-1, with 10 bases matching TRBD1. This CDR3 is 13 amino acids long. In germline, CDR1 is SGHRS, CDR2 YFSETQ. V gave up 4 bases and J gave up 5 bases; unmatched junction bases: 2. The CDR3 DNA reads TGCGCCAGCAGCCAGGGACAGGGGTATGGCTACACCTTC. This encodes CASSQGQGYGYTF. Drawing the rest from reference TRBV5-1 and TRBJ1-2, the complete variable domain is KAGVTQTPRYLIKTRGQQVTLSCSPISGHRSVSWYQQTPGQGLQFLFEYFSETQRNKGNFPGRFSGRQFSNSRSEMNVSTLELGDSALYLCASSQGQGYGYTFGSGTRLTVV.

The V and J genes are TRBV28 and TRBJ2-5; D might be TRBD1 (6 bases). V lost 5 bases to trimming and J lost 0 bases, with 10 bases between them. CDR1 and CDR2 (germline): MDHEN, SYDVKM. The CDR3 runs to 14 residues. In DNA, the CDR3 is TGTGCCAGCAGTAAGGGGGAGTACCAAGAGACCCAGTACTTC. Protein: CASSKGEYQETQYF.

The V gene is TRBV7-2, the J gene TRBJ1-2; perhaps TRBD1 as D (6 bases). V lost 5 bases and J lost 5, with 12 bases in between. Germline loops: CDR1 SGHTA, CDR2 FQGNSA. The CDR3 is 13 residues long. CDR3 sequence reads: CASSPRTVYGYTF. The CDR3 region has the DNA TGTGCCAGCAGCCCCCGGACAGTATATGGCTACACCTTC.

The rearrangement uses TRBV18 and TRBJ2-7; 8 bases are shared with TRBD2. Germline-derived CDR1 and CDR2 are KGHSH and LQKENI. The V segment lost 3 bases and the J segment 3 bases; nucleotides outside the gene matches: 19. CDR3 length equals 19 residues. CDR3: CASSPTVGGGTFQIYEQYF. Written as DNA, the CDR3 is TGTGCCAGCTCACCCACGGTCGGCGGGGGGACCTTTCAAATCTACGAGCAGTACTTC.

This chain connects TRBV5-1 to TRBJ1-4, with 12 bases aligning to TRBD1. The ends lost 4 bases at V and 6 bases at J; junction bases unmatched: 7. From germline, CDR1 is SGHRS and CDR2 YFSETQ. The CDR3 covers 16 residues. The DNA of the CDR3 is TGCGCCAGCAGCCCACCGGGACAGGGGGCGTATGAAAAACTGTTTTTT. It codes for CASSPPGQGAYEKLFF.

The chain has TRBV1 and TRBJ2-5; the D call TRBD2 from the table was never checked on the DNA. TRBV1 is classified as a pseudogene. This CDR3 has 13 amino acids. The CDR3, as DNA: TGCACCAGCAGCCAAGGCGGGGTGGGGACCCAGTACTTC. It codes for CTSSQGGVGTQYF.

The rearrangement links TRBV10-3 to TRBJ1-1; 7 nucleotides match TRBD1. The CDR3 is made up of 13 amino acids. Germline V gene lookup returns CDR1 ENHRY and CDR2 SYGVKD. The V and J ends lost 10 bases and 0 bases, in that order; junction bases with no gene match: 5. The CDR3 coding sequence is TGTGCCACCGGACAGGACCTGAACACTGAAGCTTTCTTT. Amino acids: CATGQDLNTEAFF.

The genes are TRBV6-5 and TRBJ1-5; the D gene is possibly TRBD1 (5 bases). The germline CDR1 and CDR2 sequences are MNHEY and SVGAGI. V lost 6 bases, J lost 7 bases, and 19 bases lay in between. This CDR3 comprises 15 residues. As DNA, the CDR3 is TGTGCCAGCAGCCTCCGGGGGTCCATAGGGCAGCCCCAGCATTTT. This translates into CASSLRGSIGQPQHF.

CDR3 in amino acids: CASSYLAQMNTEAFF. The CDR3 bases are TGTGCCAGCAGTTACCTCGCTCAGATGAACACTGAAGCTTTCTTT. The J gene is TRBJ1-1, the V gene TRBV6-6; the D is unclear. Trimming removed 2 bases from V and 0 bases from J, with 10 bases in between. The germline gives CDR1 MNHNY, CDR2 SVGAGI (reference sequence). The CDR3 sequence is 15 residues long.

The rearrangement uses TRBV9 and TRBJ1-3; tentative D call: TRBD1 (5 bases). Germline CDR1 is SGDLS and CDR2 is YYNGEE. V lost 2 bases and J 2 bases, leaving 8 bases between the germline ends. CDR3 length: 14 residues. For the CDR3, the DNA is TGTGCCAGCAGCGTGGCAGGGCCTGGAAACACCATATATTTT. Protein: CASSVAGPGNTIYF.

As concerns this clone: Different DNA sequences within this sample yield the same CDR3. The rearrangement links TRBV6-5 to TRBJ1-1; D possibly corresponds to TRBD1 (6 bases). CDR1 and CDR2 from the germline V gene are MNHEY and SVGAGI. CDR3 length equals 15 residues. The ends were cut back, 0 bases at V and 5 bases at J, with 13 bases in the middle. The CDR3: CASSYSRGGNTEAFF. Written as DNA, the CDR3 is TGTGCCAGCAGTTACTCGAGGGGGGGAAATACTGAAGCTTTCTTT.

This clone was picked up one time. The V gene is TRBV19, the J gene TRBJ2-1; D perhaps matches TRBD2 (5 bases). Germline V gene sequence: CDR1 LNHDA, CDR2 SQIVND (reference sequence). This CDR3 is 15 amino acids long. Trimming shortened V by 4 bases and J by 0 bases, and 10 bases separated the two germline ends. CDR3 nucleotide sequence: TGTGCCAGTAGTAGAGAGCGGAGCTCCTACAATGAGCAGTTCTTC. This sequence encodes CASSRERSSYNEQFF.